Each of the 6 T cell receptor beta chains below was sequenced from the same sample in a study of T cells in Graves' hyperthyroidism and ophthalmopathy. TCR beta CDR3 region amplification was performed from RNA transcripts. The primer set for the first-round RT-PCR of the TCR CDR3 was HTBI. MiXCR was run by TCRdb on the multiplex PCR reads, yielding one entry per CDR3 protein. The sample consists of a few hundred thousand distinct CDR3 sequences, 18% of them appearing once. Sequenced: blood. These TCRs come from a man in his forties with Graves' hyperthyroidism.

The rearrangement uses TRBV7-9 and TRBJ2-5; D unresolved. The CDR3 spans 13 residues. Per germline, CDR1 SEHNR and CDR2 FQNEAQ (reference sequence). Between the trimmed V and J ends, which lost 5 bases and 5 bases, there was a span of 12 bases. As DNA, the CDR3 is TGTGCCAGCAGCACCCGTCAGTTTGAGACCCAGTACTTC. This encodes CASSTRQFETQYF. The entire variable domain, with the rest obtained from reference TRBV7-9 and TRBJ2-5, is as follows: DTGVSQNPRHKITKRGQNVTFRCDPISEHNRLYWYRQTLGQGPEFLTYFQNEAQLEKSRLLSDRFSAERPKGSFSTLEIQRTEQGDSAMYLCASSTRQFETQYFGPGTRLLVL.

The chain recombines TRBV6-2 or TRBV6-3 with TRBJ1-3; D perhaps matches TRBD1 (6 bases). The CDR3 runs 14 residues. V gave up 6 bases and J gave up 4 bases, with 13 bases separating them. Germline-derived CDR1 and CDR2 are MNHEY and SVGEGT. CDR3 in amino acids: CASSWTVNGNTIYF. CDR3 coding DNA: TGTGCCAGCAGCTGGACAGTCAACGGAAACACCATATATTTT.

This clonotype was seen ten or more times. J is TRBJ1-6 and V is TRBV2; 9 bases line up with TRBD1. V was clipped by 2 bases and J by 13 bases; unmatched bases: 12. The CDR3 contains 16 residues. Germline V lookup: CDR1 SNHLY, CDR2 FYNNEI. CDR3 amino acids: CASSELGQGASGPLHF. The CDR3 coding sequence is TGTGCCAGCAGTGAATTGGGACAGGGTGCGTCGGGGCCCCTCCACTTT.

The chain couples TRBV7-9 to TRBJ2-7; TRBD1 or TRBD2 may be the D gene (5 bases each). The CDR3 covers 16 residues. Germline CDR1 is SEHNR and CDR2 is FQNEAQ (reference sequence). V lost 4 bases to trimming and J lost 4 bases, with 20 bases between them. For the CDR3, the DNA is TGTGCCAGCAGCTCAAGGAAAGGGCAGGGAGTATACGAGCAGTACTTC. This translates into CASSSRKGQGVYEQYF.

This clonotype was found many times. The chain uses TRBV7-8 and TRBJ2-3; D possibly corresponds to TRBD1 (6 bases). This CDR3 has 16 amino acids. The germline gives CDR1 SGHVS, CDR2 FQNEAQ. V was trimmed by 5 bases and J by 0 bases, leaving 15 bases between them. CDR3 DNA sequence: TGTGCCAGCAGCCCCCACAGGGCAAGGAGCACAGATACGCAGTATTTT. Its translation: CASSPHRARSTDTQYF.

The genes are TRBV12-5 and TRBJ2-5; D possibly matches TRBD1 or TRBD2 (5 bases each). Trimming stripped 4 bases from V and 2 bases from J, with 17 bases between. There are 16 residues in the CDR3. From germline, CDR1 is LGHNT and CDR2 FRNRAP. CDR3 nucleotides: TGTGCTAGTGGTTCCTCATTAGGGGACCCTCAAGAGACCCAGTACTTC. Amino acids: CASGSSLGDPQETQYF. Full variable domain (rest looked up from reference TRBV12-5 and TRBJ2-5): DARVTQTPRHKVTEMGQEVTMRCQPILGHNTVFWYRQTMMQGLELLAYFRNRAPLDDSGMPKDRFSAEMPDATLATLKIQPSEPRDSAVYFCASGSSLGDPQETQYFGPGTRLLVL.